The rows below give T cell receptor beta chains drawn from one sample of a study of blood T cell repertoires in COVID-19. The protocol was immunoSEQ multiplex PCR, while the TCRdb copy is restricted to in-frame clones and leaves out a portion. The sample carries about 250,000 clones, approximately 86% recorded once. The sample consisted of peripheral blood. Source of these receptors: a woman aged 55-69 years who had recovered from COVID-19. CDR3s include the opening cysteine and the closing phenylalanine or tryptophan. Each record gives: V gene, clone size, D gene, J gene, CDR3 protein, CDR3 DNA. A D gene is named only where the DNA matches it firmly. The size of a clone is reported for some rows only, either as once, few or many, or as a class for expanded clones.

V gene: TRBV7-2
clone size: once
D gene: NA
J gene: TRBJ2-5
CDR3 protein: CASSSVPQGQYF
CDR3 DNA: TGTGCCAGCAGTTCCGTTCCCCAGGGCCAGTACTTC

V gene: TRBV9
clone size: NA
D gene: NA
J gene: TRBJ1-2
CDR3 protein: CASSVDSNYGYTF
CDR3 DNA: TGTGCCAGCAGCGTAGACAGCAACTATGGCTACACCTTC

V gene: TRBV3-1/TRBV3-2
clone size: NA
D gene: TRBD1
J gene: TRBJ1-3
CDR3 protein: CASSLGTGLGNTIYF
CDR3 DNA: TGTGCCAGCAGCCTTGGGACAGGGCTTGGAAACACCATATATTTT

V gene: TRBV5-1
clone size: once
D gene: NA
J gene: TRBJ1-2
CDR3 protein: CASSSSLAGNYGYTF
CDR3 DNA: TGCGCCAGCAGCTCCAGTTTGGCGGGTAACTATGGCTACACCTTC

V gene: TRBV25-1
clone size: many
D gene: TRBD2
J gene: TRBJ2-7
CDR3 protein: CASSEFSRGAAYEQYF
CDR3 DNA: TGTGCCAGCAGTGAATTCTCGCGGGGGGCGGCCTACGAGCAGTACTTC

V gene: TRBV5-1
clone size: NA
D gene: TRBD1
J gene: TRBJ1-4
CDR3 protein: CASSWTGRDEKLFF
CDR3 DNA: TGCGCCAGCTCCTGGACAGGTAGAGATGAAAAACTGTTTTTT

V gene: TRBV5-1
clone size: NA
D gene: TRBD1
J gene: TRBJ1-2
CDR3 protein: CASSLGGQGTSRYTF
CDR3 DNA: TGCGCCAGCAGCTTGGGGGGACAGGGGACGTCTCGCTACACCTTC

V gene: TRBV5-1
clone size: NA
D gene: NA
J gene: TRBJ1-2
CDR3 protein: CASSRDGGYTF
CDR3 DNA: TGCGCCAGCAGCCGGGATGGCGGCTACACCTTC

V gene: TRBV7-2
clone size: NA
D gene: TRBD1
J gene: TRBJ1-2
CDR3 protein: CASSSRDRGLWGYTF
CDR3 DNA: TGTGCCAGCAGCTCTCGGGACAGGGGGTTGTGGGGCTACACCTTC

V gene: TRBV7-8
clone size: NA
D gene: TRBD1
J gene: TRBJ1-1
CDR3 protein: CASSPGQGDTEAFF
CDR3 DNA: TGTGCCAGCAGCCCCGGACAGGGGGACACTGAAGCTTTCTTT

V gene: TRBV5-4
clone size: NA
D gene: NA
J gene: TRBJ1-4
CDR3 protein: CASSFGQDRTNEKLFF
CDR3 DNA: TGTGCCAGCAGCTTCGGACAAGACCGGACTAATGAAAAACTGTTTTTT

V gene: TRBV7-3
clone size: NA
D gene: NA
J gene: TRBJ2-5
CDR3 protein: CASSLVGSGTQYF
CDR3 DNA: TGTGCCAGCAGCTTAGTTGGCAGTGGGACCCAGTACTTC

V gene: TRBV18
clone size: NA
D gene: NA
J gene: TRBJ2-5
CDR3 protein: CASSPGLETQYF
CDR3 DNA: TGTGCCAGCTCACCAGGGCTCGAGACCCAGTACTTC

V gene: TRBV5-4
clone size: once
D gene: NA
J gene: TRBJ1-2
CDR3 protein: CASSFPGAYGYTF
CDR3 DNA: TGTGCCAGCAGCTTTCCAGGGGCGTATGGCTACACCTTC

V gene: TRBV6-1
clone size: NA
D gene: NA
J gene: TRBJ2-5
CDR3 protein: CASSEEAQVQETQYF
CDR3 DNA: TGTGCCAGCAGTGAAGAGGCACAGGTCCAAGAGACCCAGTACTTC

V gene: TRBV6-5
clone size: NA
D gene: TRBD1
J gene: TRBJ2-5
CDR3 protein: CASSWTGDGETQYF
CDR3 DNA: TGTGCCAGCAGTTGGACAGGGGATGGCGAGACCCAGTACTTC

V gene: TRBV10-3
clone size: NA
D gene: NA
J gene: TRBJ1-4
CDR3 protein: CAISDGETEKLFF
CDR3 DNA: TGTGCCATCAGTGATGGGGAGACAGAAAAACTGTTTTTT

V gene: TRBV7-2
clone size: NA
D gene: NA
J gene: TRBJ2-1
CDR3 protein: CASSPTRNLNEQFF
CDR3 DNA: TGTGCCAGCAGCCCCACTAGGAATCTCAATGAGCAGTTCTTC

V gene: TRBV10-2
clone size: NA
D gene: TRBD2
J gene: TRBJ2-7
CDR3 protein: CASSESERGGYEQYF
CDR3 DNA: TGCGCCAGCAGTGAGTCTGAGCGGGGGGGATACGAGCAGTACTTC

V gene: TRBV18
clone size: NA
D gene: TRBD2
J gene: TRBJ2-1
CDR3 protein: CASSPFTSGSSYNEQFF
CDR3 DNA: TGTGCCAGCTCACCATTCACTAGCGGTAGCTCCTACAATGAGCAGTTCTTC

V gene: TRBV2
clone size: NA
D gene: TRBD1
J gene: TRBJ1-5
CDR3 protein: CASSPGQVFQPQHF
CDR3 DNA: TGTGCCAGCAGCCCGGGACAGGTCTTTCAGCCCCAGCATTTT

V gene: TRBV5-4
clone size: NA
D gene: TRBD1
J gene: TRBJ1-3
CDR3 protein: CASSPGGPGNTIYF
CDR3 DNA: TGTGCCAGCAGCCCAGGGGGACCTGGAAACACCATATATTTT

V gene: TRBV27
clone size: NA
D gene: NA
J gene: TRBJ1-2
CDR3 protein: CASSFRGLANYGYTF
CDR3 DNA: TGTGCCAGCAGTTTTCGAGGGCTAGCTAACTATGGCTACACCTTC

V gene: TRBV27
clone size: NA
D gene: NA
J gene: TRBJ1-4
CDR3 protein: CASRRGNEKLFF
CDR3 DNA: TGTGCCAGCAGAAGGGGGAATGAAAAACTGTTTTTT

V gene: TRBV18
clone size: NA
D gene: TRBD1
J gene: TRBJ2-1
CDR3 protein: CASSPRTGDRDEQFF
CDR3 DNA: TGTGCCAGCTCACCCCGGACAGGGGATCGGGATGAGCAGTTCTTC

V gene: TRBV21-1
clone size: NA
D gene: NA
J gene: TRBJ2-5
CDR3 protein: CQLETQYF
CDR3 DNA: TGCCAGTTGGAGACCCAGTACTTC

V gene: TRBV19
clone size: NA
D gene: NA
J gene: TRBJ2-2
CDR3 protein: CASSITDNTGELFF
CDR3 DNA: TGTGCCAGTAGTATCACAGATAACACCGGGGAGCTGTTTTTT

V gene: TRBV13
clone size: NA
D gene: TRBD2
J gene: TRBJ2-3
CDR3 protein: CASSSQSSGGWSDTQYF
CDR3 DNA: TGTGCCAGCAGCTCACAATCTAGCGGGGGATGGTCAGATACGCAGTATTTT

V gene: TRBV19
clone size: NA
D gene: TRBD2
J gene: TRBJ2-3
CDR3 protein: CASSPAGTTDTQYF
CDR3 DNA: TGTGCCAGTAGTCCAGCGGGGACCACAGATACGCAGTATTTT

V gene: TRBV6-5
clone size: NA
D gene: TRBD2
J gene: TRBJ2-5
CDR3 protein: CASSRSGGSQETQYF
CDR3 DNA: TGTGCCAGCAGTCGTAGCGGGGGATCCCAAGAGACCCAGTACTTC

V gene: TRBV5-1
clone size: NA
D gene: TRBD1
J gene: TRBJ1-1
CDR3 protein: CASSSRGLNTEAFF
CDR3 DNA: TGCGCCAGCAGCAGCAGGGGGCTAAACACTGAAGCTTTCTTT

V gene: TRBV29-1
clone size: NA
D gene: NA
J gene: TRBJ1-4
CDR3 protein: CSKVGGVANEKLFF
CDR3 DNA: TGCAGCAAGGTTGGGGGGGTAGCTAATGAAAAACTGTTTTTT

V gene: TRBV9
clone size: NA
D gene: NA
J gene: TRBJ1-1
CDR3 protein: CASSPEGGRWSTEAFF
CDR3 DNA: TGTGCCAGCAGCCCGGAGGGCGGGCGCTGGAGCACTGAAGCTTTCTTT

V gene: TRBV19
clone size: NA
D gene: TRBD1
J gene: TRBJ1-1
CDR3 protein: CASSTGQVYTEAFF
CDR3 DNA: TGTGCCAGTAGTACAGGACAGGTTTACACTGAAGCTTTCTTT

V gene: TRBV29-1
clone size: NA
D gene: NA
J gene: TRBJ1-4
CDR3 protein: CSVEVQGTNEKLFF
CDR3 DNA: TGCAGCGTTGAAGTTCAGGGCACTAATGAAAAACTGTTTTTT

V gene: TRBV27
clone size: NA
D gene: NA
J gene: TRBJ1-5
CDR3 protein: CASTRDPSEPQHF
CDR3 DNA: TGTGCCAGCACAAGGGACCCTAGCGAGCCCCAGCATTTT

V gene: TRBV7-3
clone size: NA
D gene: TRBD1
J gene: TRBJ2-5
CDR3 protein: CASSVLGQEQETQYF
CDR3 DNA: TGTGCCAGCAGCGTACTGGGACAGGAGCAAGAGACCCAGTACTTC

V gene: TRBV5-5
clone size: NA
D gene: NA
J gene: TRBJ2-7
CDR3 protein: CASSPRHNRLYEQYF
CDR3 DNA: TGTGCCAGCAGCCCCCGACACAATCGCTTATACGAGCAGTACTTC

V gene: TRBV19
clone size: NA
D gene: NA
J gene: TRBJ2-3
CDR3 protein: CATSGQGGTDTQYF
CDR3 DNA: TGTGCCACCTCAGGACAGGGAGGGACAGATACGCAGTATTTT

V gene: TRBV24-1
clone size: NA
D gene: TRBD1
J gene: TRBJ1-5
CDR3 protein: CATSDSRQGSNQPQHF
CDR3 DNA: TGTGCCACCAGTGACTCTCGACAGGGCTCAAATCAGCCCCAGCATTTT

V gene: TRBV5-6
clone size: NA
D gene: TRBD1
J gene: TRBJ1-1
CDR3 protein: CASSSPGQGAEAFF
CDR3 DNA: TGTGCCAGCAGCTCGCCAGGACAGGGCGCTGAAGCTTTCTTT

V gene: TRBV28
clone size: NA
D gene: NA
J gene: TRBJ2-5
CDR3 protein: CASSLFGAGKETQYF
CDR3 DNA: TGTGCCAGCAGTTTATTTGGGGCAGGAAAAGAGACCCAGTACTTC

V gene: TRBV19
clone size: NA
D gene: TRBD1
J gene: TRBJ1-2
CDR3 protein: CASAYRDSTPRDGYTF
CDR3 DNA: TGTGCCAGTGCCTACCGGGACAGCACCCCTCGGGATGGCTACACCTTC

V gene: TRBV6-5
clone size: NA
D gene: TRBD1
J gene: TRBJ2-7
CDR3 protein: CASSYGTGAGSYEQYF
CDR3 DNA: TGTGCCAGCAGTTACGGAACAGGGGCAGGCTCCTACGAGCAGTACTTC

V gene: TRBV7-2
clone size: NA
D gene: TRBD1
J gene: TRBJ2-1
CDR3 protein: CASSPRDRAYNEQFF
CDR3 DNA: TGTGCCAGCAGTCCCCGGGACAGGGCCTACAATGAGCAGTTCTTC